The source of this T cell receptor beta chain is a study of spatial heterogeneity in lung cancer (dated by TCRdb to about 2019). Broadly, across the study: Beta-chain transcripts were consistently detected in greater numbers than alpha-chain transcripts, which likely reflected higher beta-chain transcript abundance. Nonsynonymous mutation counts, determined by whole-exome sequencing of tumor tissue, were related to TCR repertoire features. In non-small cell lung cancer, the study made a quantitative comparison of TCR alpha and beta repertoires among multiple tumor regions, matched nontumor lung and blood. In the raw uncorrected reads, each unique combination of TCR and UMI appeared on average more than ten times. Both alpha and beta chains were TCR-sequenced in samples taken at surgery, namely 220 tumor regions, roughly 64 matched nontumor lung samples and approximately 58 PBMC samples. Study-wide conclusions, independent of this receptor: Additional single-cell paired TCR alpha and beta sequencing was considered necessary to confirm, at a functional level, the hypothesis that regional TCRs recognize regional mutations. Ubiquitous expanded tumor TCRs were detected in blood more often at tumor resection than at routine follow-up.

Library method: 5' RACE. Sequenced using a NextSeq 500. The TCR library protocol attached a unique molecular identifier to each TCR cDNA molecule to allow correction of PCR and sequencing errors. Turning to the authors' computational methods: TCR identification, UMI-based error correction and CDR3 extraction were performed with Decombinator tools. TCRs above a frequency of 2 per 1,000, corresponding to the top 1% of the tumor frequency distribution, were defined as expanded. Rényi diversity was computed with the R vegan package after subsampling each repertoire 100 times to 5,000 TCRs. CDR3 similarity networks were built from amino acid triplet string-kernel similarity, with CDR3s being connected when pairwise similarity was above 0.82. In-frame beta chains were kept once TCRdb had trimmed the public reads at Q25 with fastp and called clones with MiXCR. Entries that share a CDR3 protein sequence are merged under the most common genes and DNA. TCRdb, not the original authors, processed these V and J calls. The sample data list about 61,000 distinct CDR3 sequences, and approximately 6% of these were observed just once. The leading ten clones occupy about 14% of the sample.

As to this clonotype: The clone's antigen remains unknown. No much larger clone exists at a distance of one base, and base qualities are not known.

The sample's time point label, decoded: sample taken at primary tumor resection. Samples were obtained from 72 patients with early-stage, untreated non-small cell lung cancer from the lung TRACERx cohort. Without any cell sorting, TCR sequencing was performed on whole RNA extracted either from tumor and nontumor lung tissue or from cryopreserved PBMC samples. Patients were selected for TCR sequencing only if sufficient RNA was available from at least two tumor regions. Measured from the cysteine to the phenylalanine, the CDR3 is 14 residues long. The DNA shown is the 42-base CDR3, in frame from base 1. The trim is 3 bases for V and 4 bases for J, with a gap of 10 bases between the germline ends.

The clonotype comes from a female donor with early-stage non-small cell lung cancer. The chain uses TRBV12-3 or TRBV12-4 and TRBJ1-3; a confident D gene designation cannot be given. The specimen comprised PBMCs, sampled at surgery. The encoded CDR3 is CASSFPVTGNTIYF. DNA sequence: TGTGCCAGCAGTTTTCCGGTAACCGGAAACACCATATATTTT.